The clone carrying this T cell receptor beta chain was observed a few times. Its antigen is still unknown. These data originate in a study of T-cell memory formation after mild COVID-19. The study, taken as a whole, reports: Researchers could not confirm that second-wave clones peaking on day 37 targeted SARS-CoV-2.

One entry per CDR3 protein results from TCRdb running MiXCR on the 5' RACE reads. The sample lists around 400,000 distinct CDR3 sequences; 20% to 25% were seen once. Germline CDR1 and CDR2: SNHLY and FYNNEI. Trimming cost V 8 bases and J 2 bases, with 16 bases left between them. The CDR3 length is 16 residues. The chain carries TRBV2 and TRBJ2-6, with D possibly matching TRBD2 (5 bases). Sequences were obtained from PBMCs or a T cell subset sorted from them (not recorded which). This TCR derives from an adult woman who had mild COVID-19 (a few samples of this study predate the infection). Cell type and time point are not known. The CDR3: CASVKAALTGANVLTF. In DNA form, the CDR3 reads TGTGCCAGCGTCAAAGCGGCTCTGACTGGGGCCAACGTCCTGACTTTC.